The 19 T cell receptor beta chains presented below share a single source sample, sequenced in a study of T-cell reconstitution after alpha-beta-depleted transplantation in children. TCRbeta library construction was performed incorporating unique molecular identifiers. TCRdb re-analysed the PCR reads in MiXCR, keeping a single row per CDR3 protein. This sample has around 200,000 distinct CDR3 sequences; less than 8% occur once, and the top ten carry roughly 3%. The specimen was PBMCs from the stem cell graft donor, collected from the stem cell graft. The origin of the receptors is a human donor who donated a stem cell graft to a child with Wiskott-Aldrich syndrome.

This clonotype was observed a handful of times. The rearrangement joins TRBV29-1 to TRBJ2-7; the D gene is possibly TRBD2 (5 bases). Trimming cost V 4 bases and J 1 base, with 5 bases left between them. The CDR3 has 11 amino acids. From germline, CDR1 is SQVTM and CDR2 ANQGSEA. The CDR3 loop reads CSVGGSYEQYF. In DNA form, the CDR3 reads TGCAGCGTTGGCGGGTCCTACGAGCAGTACTTC.

This clonotype occurred many times. The chain joins TRBV7-2 to TRBJ1-5; D unresolved. Per the germline V gene, CDR1 is SGHTA and CDR2 is FQGNSA. The CDR3 is made up of 17 amino acids. V was clipped by 1 base and J by 0 bases, with 13 bases between them. As DNA, the CDR3 is TGTGCCAGCAGCTTAGTGGCCAGTCCTAATAGCAATCAGCCCCAGCATTTT. It translates to CASSLVASPNSNQPQHF.

This clonotype was counted ten times or more. The V gene is TRBV7-2, the J gene TRBJ2-7, with 9 nucleotides matching TRBD1. Unmatched junction bases numbered 5, after V lost 4 bases and J lost 4 bases. The CDR3 spans 14 residues. The germline V gene encodes CDR1 SGHTA and CDR2 FQGNSA. For the CDR3, the DNA is TGTGCCAGCAGCTGGGACAGGGTTAGATACGAGCAGTACTTC. It encodes CASSWDRVRYEQYF.

Many counts were recorded for this clonotype. The chain recombines TRBV29-1 with TRBJ2-3; tentative D call: TRBD2 (5 bases). This CDR3 has 14 residues. CDR1 and CDR2 (germline): SQVTM, ANQGSEA. Trimming stripped 2 bases from V and 0 bases from J, with 9 bases between. The CDR3 bases are TGCAGCGTTGAACTAGCCGGTAGCACAGATACGCAGTATTTT. Amino acids: CSVELAGSTDTQYF.

There are a few counts of this clonotype. The rearrangement uses TRBV20-1 and TRBJ1-5; the D is unclear. V dropped 5 bases and J dropped 2 bases, with 10 bases sitting between them. The CDR3 spans 13 residues. Germline CDR1 DFQATT, CDR2 SNEGSKA (reference sequence). The CDR3 DNA reads TGCAGTGCTGCCCCAAGGGGCAATCAGCCCCAGCATTTT. Its protein product is CSAAPRGNQPQHF.

This clonotype was found many times. This chain joins TRBV5-1 and TRBJ2-7, with 7 bases matching TRBD1. Unmatched junction bases numbered 2, after V lost 2 bases and J lost 0 bases. The CDR3 spans 14 residues. Germline loops: CDR1 SGHRS, CDR2 YFSETQ. The CDR3 DNA sequence: TGCGCCAGCAGCTTTGGGGACAGCTCCTACGAGCAGTACTTC. It yields the protein CASSFGDSSYEQYF.

The chain carries TRBV5-8 and TRBJ1-5; D is unclear. The CDR3 sequence is 14 residues long. Germline assignment: CDR1 SGHTS and CDR2 YDEGEE. The germline V and J ends were trimmed by 0 bases and 4 bases, with 8 bases remaining between them. The CDR3 protein is CASSLGIGNQPQHF. CDR3 DNA sequence: TGTGCCAGCAGCTTGGGGATCGGGAATCAGCCCCAGCATTTT.

This clonotype has more than one count but fewer than ten. The V call is TRBV3-1, the J call TRBJ2-2, with TRBD1 identical over 7 bases. CDR1 and CDR2 (germline): LGHDT, YNNKEL (reference sequence). V lost 4 bases, J lost 3 bases, and 2 bases stayed unmatched. CDR3 length equals 14 residues. The CDR3 reads CASSPQGDTGELFF. The CDR3 DNA reads as TGTGCCAGCAGCCCCCAGGGGGACACCGGGGAGCTGTTTTTT.

V usage is TRBV6-6 and J usage is TRBJ1-1, with 8 nucleotides matching TRBD1. Germline-derived CDR1 and CDR2 are MNHNY and SVGAGI (reference sequence). The trim removed 5 bases at V and 6 bases at J, leaving 5 bases unmatched. The CDR3 length is 13 residues. The CDR3 nucleotides read TGTGCCAGCAGTCGCCAACAGGGGGCTGAAGCTTTCTTT. Its protein is CASSRQQGAEAFF.

This clonotype was observed many times. V usage is TRBV15 and J usage is TRBJ2-3; D not resolved. CDR1 and CDR2 (germline): LNHNV, YYDKDF (reference sequence). CDR3 length: 13 residues. The V end lost 7 bases, the J end lost 2 bases, and 10 bases lay between the germline ends. The CDR3 DNA is TGTGCCACCAAGGGCCCGGCCACAGATACGCAGTATTTT. It is translated as CATKGPATDTQYF.

There are a few counts of this clonotype. The chain combines TRBV7-6 with TRBJ2-2; perhaps TRBD1 as D (5 bases). The germline V gene has CDR1 SGHVS and CDR2 FNYEAQ. The CDR3 spans 15 residues. The V gene lost 2 bases and the J gene lost 5 bases, with 12 bases spanning the gap. CDR3 in DNA: TGTGCCAGCAGCTTATCAAGGGGCCGGACCGGGGAGCTGTTTTTT. It is translated as CASSLSRGRTGELFF.

This clonotype was recorded at least ten times. The gene calls are TRBV27 and TRBJ1-1; TRBD1 agrees at 9 bases. Germline-derived CDR1 and CDR2 are MNHEY and SMNVEV (reference sequence). J lost 3 bases, V lost 2 bases, and 4 bases had no gene match. The CDR3 loop spans 15 amino acids. CDR3 region: CASSLQGQGYTEAFF. CDR3 nucleotide sequence: TGTGCCAGCAGTTTACAGGGACAGGGATACACTGAAGCTTTCTTT.

This clonotype was observed many times. The chain couples TRBV7-2 to TRBJ1-1; D ambiguous. This CDR3 is 14 amino acids long. Trimming pared 9 bases from V and 4 bases from J, leaving 18 bases between. Germline V lookup: CDR1 SGHTA, CDR2 FQGNSA. The CDR3 is CASSTVGRSTEAFF. Written as DNA, the CDR3 is TGTGCCAGTAGTACGGTTGGGCGCTCCACTGAAGCTTTCTTT.

This clonotype was observed at least ten times. The chain has TRBV20-1 and TRBJ1-6; D remains unclear. Looked up from germline, CDR1 is DFQATT and CDR2 is SNEGSKA (reference sequence). V was pared by 4 bases and J by 6 bases, with 16 bases between. The CDR3 length is 15 residues. The DNA for the CDR3 is TGCAGTGCTAACCCGGACTTTCCACCTAATTCACCCCTCCACTTT. Translating it yields CSANPDFPPNSPLHF.

In its sample, this clonotype was seen many times. The chain links TRBV7-2 to TRBJ1-5; D uncertain. Trimming stripped 2 bases from V and 0 bases from J, with 8 bases between. There are 15 residues in the CDR3. Per germline, CDR1 SGHTA and CDR2 FQGNSA. Here the CDR3 reads CASSLRGLSNQPQHF. CDR3 nucleotides: TGTGCCAGCAGCTTAAGAGGGCTTAGCAATCAGCCCCAGCATTTT.

Ten or more counts support this clonotype. Given the absence of the conserved phenylalanine or tryptophan at the CDR3 end, a read error is likely. The J gene is TRBJ1-5, the V gene TRBV20-1, with D unresolved. V lost 3 bases and J 0 bases, leaving 12 bases between the germline ends. Germline CDR1 DFQATT, CDR2 SNEGSKA (reference sequence). The CDR3 contains 15 residues. CDR3 in amino acids: CSASLSKNSNQPQHL. The CDR3 DNA is TGCAGTGCTAGTCTTTCCAAGAATAGCAATCAGCCCCAGCATTTG.

This clonotype was seen at least ten times. Being one base from a much bigger clone, this may be a read error. The CDR3 nucleotides read TGTGCCATCAGAAGCACAGATACGCAGTATTTT. Amino acids: CAIRSTDTQYF. The chain employs TRBV10-3 and TRBJ2-3; D gene ambiguous. Per the germline V gene, CDR1 is ENHRY and CDR2 is SYGVKD. The CDR3 has 11 amino acids. Trimming cost V 6 bases and J 0 bases, with 1 base left between them.

This clonotype was seen at least ten times. V and J are TRBV12-3 or TRBV12-4 and TRBJ2-7, with a possible D match to TRBD2 (6 bases). There are 14 residues in the CDR3. The V and J ends lost 3 bases and 6 bases respectively, with 15 bases between them. The CDR3 reads CASSFSGGKGEQYF. Here the CDR3 DNA reads TGTGCCAGCAGTTTCTCGGGCGGGAAGGGCGAGCAGTACTTC.

In its sample, this clonotype was seen many times. This chain uses TRBV5-1 with TRBJ2-7; D might be TRBD2 (5 bases). The V gene lost 0 bases and the J gene lost 1 base, with 11 bases spanning the gap. Germline V gene lookup returns CDR1 SGHRS and CDR2 YFSETQ. The CDR3 has 15 amino acids. The CDR3 DNA reads as TGCGCCAGCAGCTTGGTCGAGGGTGGTTCCTACGAGCAGTACTTC. The encoded protein is CASSLVEGGSYEQYF. Using reference TRBV5-1 and TRBJ2-7 for the parts outside the CDR3, the full variable domain is KAGVTQTPRYLIKTRGQQVTLSCSPISGHRSVSWYQQTPGQGLQFLFEYFSETQRNKGNFPGRFSGRQFSNSRSEMNVSTLELGDSALYLCASSLVEGGSYEQYFGPGTRLTVT.